Listed below are T cell receptor beta chains from one sample, sequenced in a study of cytomegalovirus exposure and HLA in healthy donors. Only in-frame clones appear in the TCRdb table, and some are missing; sequencing was by immunoSEQ multiplex PCR. The profile shows approximately 70,000 clones, roughly 93% of them singletons. Source material: PBMCs. Source of these receptors: a woman in her late teens or twenties in good health and CMV-seronegative. Each CDR3 is given with its conserved first and last residue. Each record gives: CDR3 length, D gene, J gene, V gene, clone size, CDR3 DNA, CDR3 protein. The D gene is left open where the match is weak. Clone size appears in some rows only: once, few, many, or a class for an expanded clone.

cdr3_length: 17
d_call: TRBD2
j_call: TRBJ2-1
v_call: TRBV4-1
clone_size: -
cdr3_nt: TGCGCCAGCAGCGGCACTAGGGGACTAGCGGGAGACACTGAGCAGTTCTTC
cdr3_aa: CASSGTRGLAGDTEQFF

cdr3_length: 14
d_call: TRBD2
j_call: TRBJ2-1
v_call: TRBV4-2
clone_size: -
cdr3_nt: TGTGCCAGCAGTCCGGGACTAGCCTCCAGGGAGCAGTTCTTC
cdr3_aa: CASSPGLASREQFF

cdr3_length: 18
d_call: -
j_call: TRBJ2-3
v_call: TRBV19
clone_size: -
cdr3_nt: TGTGCCAGTAGTATCTTTTCCTCGTCGGACGGGAGAACAGATACGCAGTATTTT
cdr3_aa: CASSIFSSSDGRTDTQYF

cdr3_length: 16
d_call: TRBD2
j_call: TRBJ2-3
v_call: TRBV7-2
clone_size: -
cdr3_nt: TGTGCCAGCAGCTTTAGCCGACTAGCGGGGGCAGATACGCAGTATTTT
cdr3_aa: CASSFSRLAGADTQYF

cdr3_length: 15
d_call: -
j_call: TRBJ1-4
v_call: TRBV5-5
clone_size: -
cdr3_nt: TGTGCCAGCAGCCCCGGAGGGGAGGAGTCTGAAAAACTGTTTTTT
cdr3_aa: CASSPGGEESEKLFF

cdr3_length: 15
d_call: TRBD1
j_call: TRBJ1-5
v_call: TRBV19
clone_size: -
cdr3_nt: TGTGCCAGCCGCGGGACAGCACTTAGCAATCAGCCCCAGCATTTT
cdr3_aa: CASRGTALSNQPQHF

cdr3_length: 13
d_call: -
j_call: TRBJ1-2
v_call: TRBV28
clone_size: -
cdr3_nt: TGTGCCAGCAGTTTAGGGGCAGACTATGGCTACACCTTC
cdr3_aa: CASSLGADYGYTF

cdr3_length: 12
d_call: TRBD2
j_call: TRBJ2-7
v_call: TRBV27
clone_size: -
cdr3_nt: TGTGCCAGCAGGGCTGGGACTAGCGAGCAGTACTTC
cdr3_aa: CASRAGTSEQYF

cdr3_length: 15
d_call: TRBD1
j_call: TRBJ2-3
v_call: TRBV23-1
clone_size: -
cdr3_nt: TGCGCCAGCCCCCACCCGGACAGGGGAATAGATACGCAGTATTTT
cdr3_aa: CASPHPDRGIDTQYF

cdr3_length: 11
d_call: -
j_call: TRBJ2-2
v_call: TRBV7-9
clone_size: -
cdr3_nt: TGTGCCAGCAGTATGCAGGGGGAGCTGTTTTTT
cdr3_aa: CASSMQGELFF

cdr3_length: 14
d_call: -
j_call: TRBJ1-3
v_call: TRBV7-7
clone_size: -
cdr3_nt: TGTGCTAGCAGCTCTCAGGTAACTGGAAACACCATATATTTT
cdr3_aa: CASSSQVTGNTIYF

cdr3_length: 14
d_call: -
j_call: TRBJ2-3
v_call: TRBV19
clone_size: -
cdr3_nt: TGTGCCAGTAGTACCCTCCGGGAGAGGGATACGCAGTATTTT
cdr3_aa: CASSTLRERDTQYF

cdr3_length: 11
d_call: -
j_call: TRBJ2-7
v_call: TRBV2
clone_size: -
cdr3_nt: TGTGCCAGCCTGGCCTCCTACGAGCAGTACTTC
cdr3_aa: CASLASYEQYF

cdr3_length: 17
d_call: TRBD2
j_call: TRBJ2-2
v_call: TRBV10-3
clone_size: -
cdr3_nt: TGTGCCATCAGTGGAACTAGCGGGAGGGCCATCACCGGGGAGCTGTTTTTT
cdr3_aa: CAISGTSGRAITGELFF

cdr3_length: 16
d_call: TRBD1
j_call: TRBJ2-2
v_call: TRBV9
clone_size: once
cdr3_nt: TGTGCCAGCAGCTCGACAGGGTCACTGAACACCGGGGAGCTGTTTTTT
cdr3_aa: CASSSTGSLNTGELFF

cdr3_length: 13
d_call: -
j_call: TRBJ2-7
v_call: TRBV6-4
clone_size: once
cdr3_nt: TGTGCCAGCAAGAGACTGTGGCCCTACGAGCAGTACTTC
cdr3_aa: CASKRLWPYEQYF

cdr3_length: 14
d_call: -
j_call: TRBJ2-2
v_call: TRBV4-1
clone_size: -
cdr3_nt: TGCGCCAGCAGCGGGCGGGGTTGGCCCGGGGAGCTGTTTTTT
cdr3_aa: CASSGRGWPGELFF

cdr3_length: 11
d_call: TRBD1
j_call: TRBJ1-1
v_call: TRBV20-1
clone_size: -
cdr3_nt: TGCAGTGCAACCCGGGACAGGGTGGATTTCTTT
cdr3_aa: CSATRDRVDFF

cdr3_length: 15
d_call: TRBD1
j_call: TRBJ1-3
v_call: TRBV4-2
clone_size: -
cdr3_nt: TGTGCCAGCAGCCGAGGGACAGGGGAGGGAAACACCATATATTTT
cdr3_aa: CASSRGTGEGNTIYF

cdr3_length: 13
d_call: -
j_call: TRBJ1-3
v_call: TRBV27
clone_size: -
cdr3_nt: TGTGCCAGCAGTTTGCAGGTTGGAAACACCATATATTTT
cdr3_aa: CASSLQVGNTIYF

cdr3_length: 13
d_call: -
j_call: TRBJ1-1
v_call: TRBV2
clone_size: -
cdr3_nt: TGTGCCAGCGAACAGGGATTGAACACTGAAGCTTTCTTT
cdr3_aa: CASEQGLNTEAFF